This is a list of T cell receptor beta chains from one sample in a study of blood T cells in healthy people across ages. TCRdb reprocessed the 5' RACE reads via MiXCR and lists one record per CDR3 protein. The sample includes roughly 640,000 distinct CDR3 sequences, about 30% of them seen just once. Sequenced sample: blood. The origin of the receptors is a woman aged 80 or over in good health. The CDR3 runs from the conserved cysteine through the conserved F or W. The order of the fields is clone size, V gene, J gene, D gene, CDR3 DNA, CDR3 protein. The D gene is left open where the match is weak. The size entry is marked missing in some rows and otherwise reads once, few, many or a size class.

clone size: -
V gene: TRBV6-1
J gene: TRBJ2-1
D gene: -
CDR3 DNA: TGTGCCAGCACCGAAGAAGGGTTCTCCTACAATGAGCAGTTCTTC
CDR3 protein: CASTEEGFSYNEQFF

clone size: -
V gene: TRBV2
J gene: TRBJ1-1
D gene: -
CDR3 DNA: TGTGCCAGCAGTGGGCCACGAGGCACTGAAGCTTTCTTT
CDR3 protein: CASSGPRGTEAFF

clone size: many
V gene: TRBV15
J gene: TRBJ1-2
D gene: -
CDR3 DNA: TGTGCCACCAGCAGGGGCCGGCAGGGGTATGGCTACACCTTC
CDR3 protein: CATSRGRQGYGYTF

clone size: many
V gene: TRBV28
J gene: TRBJ1-4
D gene: -
CDR3 DNA: TGTGCCAGCAGTCCCCAGGGGAGGGGGAATGAAAAACTGTTTTTT
CDR3 protein: CASSPQGRGNEKLFF

clone size: -
V gene: TRBV28
J gene: TRBJ2-1
D gene: -
CDR3 DNA: TGTGCCAGCAGTTCGGGGGTCTACAATGAGCAGTTCTTC
CDR3 protein: CASSSGVYNEQFF

clone size: -
V gene: TRBV25-1
J gene: TRBJ1-2
D gene: -
CDR3 DNA: TGTGCCAGCAGTGAATCTTGCGGGGGGCCTGACTATGGCTACACCTTC
CDR3 protein: CASSESCGGPDYGYTF

clone size: many
V gene: TRBV7-3
J gene: TRBJ2-7
D gene: TRBD1
CDR3 DNA: TGCGCCAGCAGCTTGGGACAGGTGAACGAGCAGTACTTC
CDR3 protein: CASSLGQVNEQYF

clone size: -
V gene: TRBV12-3/TRBV12-4
J gene: TRBJ1-1
D gene: TRBD1
CDR3 DNA: TGTGCCAGCAGTTTTTCGGGACAGGGGGCCTTCACTGAAGCTTTCTTT
CDR3 protein: CASSFSGQGAFTEAFF

clone size: -
V gene: TRBV5-5
J gene: TRBJ1-3
D gene: -
CDR3 DNA: TGTGCCAGCAGCTTGATGCGGAGCTCTGGAAACACCATATATTTT
CDR3 protein: CASSLMRSSGNTIYF

clone size: -
V gene: TRBV29-1
J gene: TRBJ2-5
D gene: TRBD2
CDR3 DNA: TGCAGCGTCAATAGCGGGGAGACCCAGTACTTC
CDR3 protein: CSVNSGETQYF

clone size: many
V gene: TRBV7-2
J gene: TRBJ1-2
D gene: TRBD1
CDR3 DNA: TGTGCCAGCAGCCAACAAGGGACAGGGGAAAGCGGCTACACCTTC
CDR3 protein: CASSQQGTGESGYTF

clone size: many
V gene: TRBV12-3/TRBV12-4
J gene: TRBJ2-7
D gene: TRBD1
CDR3 DNA: TGTGCCAGCAGAAGGACAGGCCCAGGGGACGAGCAGTACTTC
CDR3 protein: CASRRTGPGDEQYF